The following is a TCR beta chain sequence with its context. The junction differs from germline at one of its ends, possibly a read error. The sample is drawn from a study of T cells in Graves' hyperthyroidism and ophthalmopathy. RNA transcripts served as the template for amplifying TCR beta CDR3 regions. In the first-round RT-PCR of the TCR CDR3, the HTBI primer set was used. TCRdb processed the multiplex PCR reads anew with MiXCR; each CDR3 protein has one entry. In the table there are 550,000 to 700,000 distinct CDR3 sequences, 40% to 55% of which are singletons. This CDR3 region has 14 residues. Germline V gene lookup returns CDR1 SGHTA and CDR2 FQGTGA.

V is TRBV7-3 and J is TRBJ2-5; D is uncertain. The receptor comes from an adult woman with Graves' disease, either hyperthyroidism or ophthalmopathy (not recorded which). Specimen: peripheral blood or thyroid tissue (not recorded which). The CDR3 DNA reads as TGTGCCAGCAGTTTAACAAGAAACCAAGAGACCCAGTACTTC. Protein: CASSLTRNQETQYF.